The rows below give T cell receptor beta chains drawn from one sample of a study of T-cell reconstitution after alpha-beta-depleted transplantation in children. TCRdb used MiXCR to reprocess the PCR reads, holding one entry per CDR3 protein. Counted here are about 200,000 distinct CDR3 sequences, approximately 7% occurring once; the ten biggest clones make up about 6%. The material sequenced was PBMCs, taken before TCRalphabeta/CD19-depleted stem cell transplant. The origin of the receptors is a boy between 2 and 10 years old with acute lymphoblastic leukemia, due to receive a stem cell transplant. Each CDR3 is given with its conserved first and last residue. Each record gives: clone size, V gene, D gene, J gene, CDR3 protein, CDR3 DNA. The D gene is left open where the match is weak. Clone size is shown for a subset of rows, as once, few, many or a class of expanded clone.

few	TRBV7-2	.	TRBJ1-2	CASSLVGGENYGYTF	TGTGCCAGCAGCTTAGTCGGGGGGGAAAACTATGGCTACACCTTC
many	TRBV7-9	.	TRBJ1-4	CASSFFNEKLFF	TGTGCCAGCAGCTTCTTTAATGAAAAACTGTTTTTT
.	TRBV5-1	TRBD1	TRBJ2-3	CASSRETGFADTQYF	TGCGCCAGCAGCCGAGAGACAGGGTTCGCAGATACGCAGTATTTT
many	TRBV29-1	TRBD2	TRBJ2-1	CSVEGLAGQRRFNEQFF	TGCAGCGTTGAGGGACTAGCGGGCCAGCGCCGTTTCAATGAGCAGTTCTTC
many	TRBV28	.	TRBJ2-2	CASSLPGARTGELFF	TGTGCCAGCAGTCTGCCGGGGGCGCGGACCGGGGAGCTGTTTTTT
few	TRBV27	.	TRBJ1-5	CASSPGTLNQPQHF	TGTGCCAGCAGCCCTGGGACACTGAATCAGCCCCAGCATTTT
many	TRBV12-5	.	TRBJ1-1	CASGPAGSEAFF	TGTGCTAGTGGTCCCGCCGGCAGTGAAGCTTTCTTT
many	TRBV12-3/TRBV12-4	TRBD2	TRBJ2-7	CASSSGGAYEQYF	TGTGCCAGCAGTAGCGGGGGGGCCTACGAGCAGTACTTC
many	TRBV12-3/TRBV12-4	TRBD2	TRBJ2-3	CASRRLAGSTDTQYF	TGTGCCAGCAGACGACTAGCGGGGAGCACAGATACGCAGTATTTT
many	TRBV6-6	.	TRBJ2-1	CASTEDSLRQFF	TGTGCCAGCACCGAGGACTCCCTGCGGCAGTTCTTC
many	TRBV29-1	TRBD1	TRBJ1-5	CSVGTGDQPQHF	TGCAGCGTGGGGACAGGGGATCAGCCCCAGCATTTT
.	TRBV20-1	TRBD2	TRBJ2-1	CSAFPGLAGAWNEQFF	TGCAGTGCTTTCCCGGGACTAGCGGGAGCTTGGAATGAGCAGTTCTTC
many	TRBV7-9	TRBD1	TRBJ2-7	CATGQGYEQYF	TGTGCCACGGGACAGGGCTACGAGCAGTACTTC
few	TRBV7-2	TRBD1	TRBJ2-7	CASSLGGGPTYEQYF	TGTGCCAGCAGCTTAGGAGGGGGCCCTACATACGAGCAGTACTTC
many	TRBV28	.	TRBJ1-5	CASSPLGSNQPQHF	TGTGCCAGCAGTCCCCTTGGGAGCAATCAGCCCCAGCATTTT
few	TRBV5-1	.	TRBJ2-1	CASSPLGQNSYNEQFF	TGCGCCAGCAGCCCCCTCGGACAGAACTCCTACAATGAGCAGTTCTTC
many	TRBV20-1	.	TRBJ2-7	CSAISEGRYEQYF	TGCAGTGCTATATCGGAGGGACGTTACGAGCAGTACTTC
many	TRBV27	.	TRBJ2-7	CASSPRTSRGQYF	TGTGCCAGCAGTCCCCGGACTTCCCGGGGGCAGTACTTC
many	TRBV7-2	.	TRBJ2-2	CASSLGGETGELFF	TGTGCCAGCAGCTTAGGGGGGGAGACCGGGGAGCTGTTTTTT
many	TRBV7-3	.	TRBJ1-1	CASSLGGSATEAFF	TGTGCCAGCAGCTTAGGAGGGTCGGCCACTGAAGCTTTCTTT
few	TRBV7-6	.	TRBJ2-3	CASSLKIQGWSPDTQYF	TGTGCCAGCAGCTTAAAGATCCAGGGTTGGAGTCCAGATACGCAGTATTTT
many	TRBV4-3	.	TRBJ1-2	CASSQHAGDYGYTF	TGCGCCAGCAGCCAACACGCTGGGGACTATGGCTACACCTTC
.	TRBV28	.	TRBJ2-3	CASRPNLDTQYF	TGTGCCAGCAGACCCAATCTCGATACGCAGTATTTT
many	TRBV10-3	TRBD2	TRBJ2-7	CAISGTSGTEQYF	TGTGCCATCAGTGGGACTAGCGGGACCGAGCAGTACTTC
many	TRBV7-2	.	TRBJ2-4	CASSLALSGWNIQYF	TGTGCCAGCAGCTTAGCGTTGTCAGGGTGGAACATTCAGTACTTC
many	TRBV20-1	TRBD2	TRBJ2-5	CSASMALAGVQETQYF	TGCAGTGCTAGCATGGCACTAGCGGGTGTACAAGAGACCCAGTACTTC
many	TRBV5-1	.	TRBJ1-5	CASSLGAGTVDSNQPQHF	TGCGCCAGCAGCTTAGGGGCCGGGACCGTCGATAGCAATCAGCCCCAGCATTTT
few	TRBV20-1	.	TRBJ2-2	CSARDWHDTGELFF	TGCAGTGCTAGAGATTGGCATGACACCGGGGAGCTGTTTTTT
few	TRBV21-1	.	TRBJ2-7	CASTGRGGSSYEQYF	TGTGCCAGCACCGGGCGAGGTGGAAGCTCCTACGAGCAGTACTTC
many	TRBV4-3	TRBD1	TRBJ1-5	CASSQGTGESNQPQHF	TGCGCCAGCAGCCAAGGTACAGGGGAGAGCAATCAGCCCCAGCATTTT
many	TRBV30	.	TRBJ2-7	CAWNLGGRSSYEQYF	TGTGCCTGGAACCTCGGCGGAAGAAGCTCCTACGAGCAGTACTTC
many	TRBV9	TRBD1	TRBJ2-1	CASSARQGVNEQFF	TGTGCCAGCAGCGCGCGACAGGGGGTCAATGAGCAGTTCTTC
many	TRBV29-1	.	TRBJ1-1	CSVDGGGKTEAFF	TGCAGCGTTGATGGTGGGGGTAAAACTGAAGCTTTCTTT
few	TRBV6-9	TRBD2	TRBJ2-7	CASTRLAGAYEQYF	TGTGCCAGCACCAGACTAGCGGGGGCCTACGAGCAGTACTTC
.	TRBV29-1	.	TRBJ1-2	CSVEARGNYGYTF	TGCAGCGTTGAAGCTCGGGGGAACTATGGCTACACCTTC
many	TRBV28	.	TRBJ2-3	CASSSPRQRDTQYF	TGTGCCAGCAGTTCGCCTCGACAGCGGGATACGCAGTATTTT
many	TRBV11-2	.	TRBJ2-7	CASRHIDRNEQYF	TGTGCCAGCAGACACATCGACCGCAACGAGCAGTACTTC
many	TRBV28	TRBD1	TRBJ1-5	CASSPLAGGRQPQHF	TGTGCCAGCAGTCCCTTGGCAGGGGGCAGGCAGCCCCAGCATTTT
few	TRBV27	TRBD2	TRBJ2-1	CASSFSGRAHEQFF	TGTGCCAGCAGTTTTAGCGGGAGGGCCCATGAGCAGTTCTTC
.	TRBV7-9	.	TRBJ1-2	CASSPRVDYTF	TGTGCCAGCAGCCCACGAGTGGACTACACCTTC
.	TRBV29-1	TRBD2	TRBJ2-5	CSVGLADQETQYF	TGCAGCGTTGGACTAGCGGATCAAGAGACCCAGTACTTC